This T cell receptor beta chain was identified in a study of blood T cell repertoires in COVID-19. Study as a whole: The cDNA or gDNA used as material had been derived from T cells, B-cell-depleted T cells, or PBMCs.

The CDR3 is 13 residues long. Trimming removed 4 bases at V and 11 bases at J, with 19 bases between. The germline V gene has CDR1 GTSNPN and CDR2 SVGIG (reference sequence). This clone was seen a single time. Patients of the Seattle cohort, enrolled during active infection, were followed longitudinally. Per the study methods: Reference gene primer amplification yielded estimated nucleated cell counts. Sequencing was performed with immunoSEQ multiplex PCR; in TCRdb, only in-frame clones are kept and a portion is missing. The DNA was the basis for D and trimming; V, J and clone size are from that table. The repertoire holds hundreds of thousands of clones, with 85% as singletons.

Sequenced: peripheral blood. The chain uses TRBV30 and TRBJ2-3; TRBD1 might be the D (6 bases). This sequence originates from a man over 45 with COVID-19, enrolled during active disease. CDR3: CAWTSQGWAKQYF. In DNA, the CDR3 is TGTGCCTGGACGTCGCAGGGGTGGGCTAAGCAGTATTTT.